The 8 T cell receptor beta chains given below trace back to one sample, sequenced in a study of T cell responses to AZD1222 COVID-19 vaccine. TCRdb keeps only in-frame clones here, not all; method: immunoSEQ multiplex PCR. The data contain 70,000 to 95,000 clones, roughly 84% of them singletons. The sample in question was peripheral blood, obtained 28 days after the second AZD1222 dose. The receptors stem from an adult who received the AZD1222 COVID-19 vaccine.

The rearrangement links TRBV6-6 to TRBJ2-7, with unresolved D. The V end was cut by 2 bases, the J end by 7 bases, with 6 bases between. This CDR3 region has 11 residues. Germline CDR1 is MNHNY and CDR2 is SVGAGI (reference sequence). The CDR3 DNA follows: TGTGCCAGCAGTTACGCTCCAGAGCAGTACTTC. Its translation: CASSYAPEQYF.

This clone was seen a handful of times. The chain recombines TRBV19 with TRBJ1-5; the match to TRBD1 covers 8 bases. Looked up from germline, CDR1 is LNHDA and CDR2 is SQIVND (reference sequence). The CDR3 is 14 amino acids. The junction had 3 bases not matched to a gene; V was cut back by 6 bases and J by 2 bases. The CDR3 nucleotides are TGTGCCAGTAGCAAGACAGGGGGCAATCAGCCCCAGCATTTT. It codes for CASSKTGGNQPQHF.

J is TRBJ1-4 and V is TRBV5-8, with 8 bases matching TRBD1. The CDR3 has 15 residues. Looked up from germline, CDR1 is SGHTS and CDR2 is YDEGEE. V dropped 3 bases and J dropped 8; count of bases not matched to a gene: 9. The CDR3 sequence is CASSSGGRGHEKLFF. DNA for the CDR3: TGTGCCAGCAGCTCGGGGGGCAGGGGGCACGAAAAACTGTTTTTT.

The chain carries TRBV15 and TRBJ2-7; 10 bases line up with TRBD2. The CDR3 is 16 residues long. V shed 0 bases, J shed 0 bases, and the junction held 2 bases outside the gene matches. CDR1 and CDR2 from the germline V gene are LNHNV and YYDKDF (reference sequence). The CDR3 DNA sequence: TGTGCCACCAGCAGAGATATAGCGGGGGGCTCCTACGAGCAGTACTTC. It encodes CATSRDIAGGSYEQYF.

The CDR3 sequence: CASSGVGNSYGYTF. The CDR3 DNA reads as TGTGCCAGCAGCGGGGTGGGGAATAGCTATGGCTACACCTTC. The chain has TRBV7-9 and TRBJ1-2; D is undetermined. The CDR3 length is 14 residues. Trimming cost V 5 bases and J 4 bases, with 14 bases left between them. Germline loops: CDR1 SEHNR, CDR2 FQNEAQ (reference sequence).

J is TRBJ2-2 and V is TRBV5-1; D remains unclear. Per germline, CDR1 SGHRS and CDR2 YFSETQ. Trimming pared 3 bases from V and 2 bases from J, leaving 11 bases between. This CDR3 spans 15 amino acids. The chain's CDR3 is CASSSRTDNTGELFF. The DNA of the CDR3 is TGCGCCAGCAGCTCGCGGACGGACAACACCGGGGAGCTGTTTTTT.

This CDR3 reads CASSIIPASLAGGHEQYF. Here the CDR3 DNA reads TGTGCCAGTAGTATAATACCCGCCTCATTAGCGGGGGGACACGAGCAGTACTTC. The chain recombines TRBV19 with TRBJ2-7; the match to TRBD2 covers 10 bases. Germline lookup yields CDR1 LNHDA and CDR2 SQIVND (reference sequence). This CDR3 region has 18 residues. The ends lost 2 bases at V and 5 bases at J; junction bases unmatched: 15.

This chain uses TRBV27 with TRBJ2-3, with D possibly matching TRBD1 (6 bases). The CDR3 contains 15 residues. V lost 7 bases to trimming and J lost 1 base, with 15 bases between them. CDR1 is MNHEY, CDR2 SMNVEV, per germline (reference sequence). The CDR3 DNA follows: TGTGCCAGCACTGCCCGGACAGTGCGCACAGATACGCAGTATTTT. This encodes CASTARTVRTDTQYF.